This T cell receptor (beta chain) was retrieved from a study of identical twins. Study conclusions and caveats: Possibly, invariant MAIT and iNKT cells partly confounded zero-insertion analyses.

TCRdb reprocessed the 5' RACE reads with MiXCR, giving one entry per CDR3 protein. The sample lists approximately 680,000 distinct CDR3 sequences, just over 7% occurring once. Donors uniformly comprised healthy Caucasians. This clonotype turned up a few times. The antigen is undetermined. The same sample was also studied in work on yellow fever vaccine responses in identical twins. As reported in that work: Twins' vaccine T cell responses were reported to seem partly convergent and partly personalized.

Material: PBMCs. The receptor was derived from a woman aged 18-35 years in good health.

CDR3 sequence (DNA): TGTGCCACCAGCGGTGTGGGGGCCTCCATCAATGAGCAGTTCTTC. Translation gives CATSGVGASINEQFF. The rearrangement links TRBV15 to TRBJ2-1; D is possibly TRBD1 (6 bases). This CDR3 region has 15 residues. With 5 bases removed from V and 6 bases from J, the gap between germline ends came to 17 bases. From germline, CDR1 is LNHNV and CDR2 YYDKDF (reference sequence).